These T cell receptor beta chains were read from a single sample in a study of blood T cells in healthy people across ages. TCRdb re-analysed the 5' RACE reads in MiXCR, keeping a single row per CDR3 protein. The sample has approximately 1,000,000 distinct CDR3 sequences; 35% to 45% are singletons. What was sequenced was blood. These receptors were taken from a man between 18 and 35 years old in good health. Each CDR3 is given without its conserved first and last residue. Some rows have no size entry. The others give once, few or many, or a class for an expanded clone.

abundance	v_gene	len	j_gene	CDR3aa
NA	TRBV20-1	8	TRBJ1-2	SATGGGYT
NA	TRBV12-3/TRBV12-4	12	TRBJ1-1	ASAKGGVGTEAF
NA	TRBV6-1	15	TRBJ1-6	ASSEREYSSYNSPLH
NA	TRBV9	14	TRBJ1-2	ASSVAPTVDNRGYT
NA	TRBV10-3	16	TRBJ2-2	AISESPVGQGAAGELF
NA	TRBV12-3/TRBV12-4	14	TRBJ2-5	ASSLRDRGTQETQY
NA	TRBV4-3	12	TRBJ2-2	ASSQDGGAGELF
many	TRBV6-5	13	TRBJ2-1	ASSYREPGPNEQF
NA	TRBV2	11	TRBJ1-4	ASSSKGRERLF
NA	TRBV27	12	TRBJ1-5	ASSRVGGGQPQH
NA	TRBV7-2	10	TRBJ2-2	ASTRLSGELF
NA	TRBV30	10	TRBJ1-1	AWRDSLPGAF
NA	TRBV29-1	11	TRBJ1-5	SVGDESSQPQH
few	TRBV4-2	9	TRBJ1-1	ASTGQAGAF
NA	TRBV7-9	13	TRBJ2-2	ASSLDMWGGGELF
NA	TRBV14	12	TRBJ2-2	ASSQYRRTGELF
NA	TRBV11-1	13	TRBJ1-1	ASSSTGLSNTEAF
few	TRBV20-1	13	TRBJ1-5	SAREGVYSNQPQH
few	TRBV9	13	TRBJ1-4	ASSGGDRTNEKLF
NA	TRBV6-2/TRBV6-3	15	TRBJ2-2	ASSPRKWGTGTGELF
NA	TRBV16	12	TRBJ2-7	ASSHRAGSYEQY
NA	TRBV20-1	13	TRBJ1-1	SARDLGTLNTEAF
NA	TRBV6-5	12	TRBJ1-4	ASSQTGRNEKLF
NA	TRBV5-1	14	NA	ASSGRTESSYNEQY
NA	TRBV11-1	13	TRBJ2-7	ASSRRQGANNEQY
few	TRBV20-1	13	TRBJ2-1	SARVGAGPYNEQF
few	TRBV4-2	17	TRBJ2-7	ASSQEGLAGGLSSYEQY
NA	TRBV20-1	12	TRBJ2-2	SATGTDFTGELF
many	TRBV4-3	14	TRBJ1-6	ASSQDLVVQDSPLH
NA	TRBV29-1	10	TRBJ2-7	SAPTASGEQY
NA	TRBV6-5	12	TRBJ2-1	ASSYRQTSETQF
NA	TRBV5-1	14	NA	ASSLELGQGSDEQY
NA	TRBV9	14	TRBJ2-3	ASSAQGLASTDAQY
NA	TRBV9	12	NA	ASSVSTGDNEQY
NA	TRBV10-3	14	TRBJ2-3	AISDPGQGATDTQY
few	TRBV27	13	TRBJ2-3	ASRPDAEGRDTQY
NA	TRBV13	13	TRBJ1-5	ASSFSGRDNQPQH
few	TRBV7-9	14	TRBJ1-2	ASSGRTGYYLYGYT
NA	TRBV9	14	TRBJ1-1	ASSVEGRGVNTEAF
NA	TRBV11-2	13	NA	ASSSGGAKNNEQY
few	TRBV4-1	16	NA	ASSHRNSGGGSYNEQY
once	TRBV7-8	18	TRBJ2-7	ASRTGQRVGGTNVSYEQY
NA	TRBV10-3	12	TRBJ2-1	AISGGGEYNEQF
few	TRBV28	11	TRBJ1-5	ASTDGGNQPQH
NA	TRBV21-1	11	TRBJ1-5	ASNKTGNQPQH
NA	TRBV13	13	TRBJ1-4	ASSRSDRRNEKLF
NA	TRBV5-1	13	TRBJ2-1	ASRLSGGAYNEQF
NA	TRBV18	16	TRBJ2-3	ASSPPSGTRVSTDTQY
many	TRBV4-3	12	TRBJ2-3	ASSQAGAADTQY